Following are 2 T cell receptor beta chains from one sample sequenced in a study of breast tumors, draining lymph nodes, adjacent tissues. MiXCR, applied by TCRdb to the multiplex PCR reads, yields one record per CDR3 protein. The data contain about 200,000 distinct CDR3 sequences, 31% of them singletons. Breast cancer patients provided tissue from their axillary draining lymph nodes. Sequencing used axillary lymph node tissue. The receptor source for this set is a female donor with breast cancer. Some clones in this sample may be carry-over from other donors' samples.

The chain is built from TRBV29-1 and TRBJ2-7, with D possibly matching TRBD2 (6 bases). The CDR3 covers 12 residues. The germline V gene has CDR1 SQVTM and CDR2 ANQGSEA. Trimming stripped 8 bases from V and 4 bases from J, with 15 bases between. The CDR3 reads CSRGRDGYEQYF. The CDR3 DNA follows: TGCAGCAGAGGGCGGGACGGTTACGAGCAGTACTTC.

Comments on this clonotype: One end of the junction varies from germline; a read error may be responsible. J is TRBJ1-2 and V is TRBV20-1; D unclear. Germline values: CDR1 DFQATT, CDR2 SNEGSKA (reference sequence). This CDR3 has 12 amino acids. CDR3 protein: CSAIPPDYGSTF. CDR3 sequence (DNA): TGCAGTGCTATCCCTCCAGACTATGGCTCCACCTTC.